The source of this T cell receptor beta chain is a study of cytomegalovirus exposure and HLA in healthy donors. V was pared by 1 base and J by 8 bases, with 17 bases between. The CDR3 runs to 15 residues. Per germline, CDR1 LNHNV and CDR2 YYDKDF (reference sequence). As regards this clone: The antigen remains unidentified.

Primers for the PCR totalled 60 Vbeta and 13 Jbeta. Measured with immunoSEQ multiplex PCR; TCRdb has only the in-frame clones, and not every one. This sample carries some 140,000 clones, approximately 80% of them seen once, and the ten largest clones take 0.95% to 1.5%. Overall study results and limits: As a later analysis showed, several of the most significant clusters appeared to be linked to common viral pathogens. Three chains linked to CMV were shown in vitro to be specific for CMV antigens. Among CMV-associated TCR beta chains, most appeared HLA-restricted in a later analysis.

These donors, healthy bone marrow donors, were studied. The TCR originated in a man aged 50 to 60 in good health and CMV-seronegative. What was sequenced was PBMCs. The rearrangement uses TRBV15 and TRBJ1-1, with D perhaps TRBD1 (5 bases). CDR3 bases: TGTGCCACCAGCAGAGCTTCTTTTCGCGGGGGAGAAGCTTTCTTT. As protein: CATSRASFRGGEAFF.